A single sample gave rise to the 22 T cell receptor beta chains below, sequenced in a study of T cell repertoires in cytomegalovirus infection. One entry per CDR3 protein, called by TCRdb with MiXCR from the reads. The sample lists some 480,000 distinct CDR3 sequences, 30% to 40% occurring once. Their antigens are not known. The sample here was cultured PBMCs, taken from culture after CMV antigen stimulation. The receptors originated from a human donor in good health (CMV status not recorded). Some clones in this sample may be carry-over from other donors' samples.

The chain carries TRBV7-2 and TRBJ2-3; no clear D gene. This CDR3 is built from 13 residues. Germline V CDR1 and CDR2: SGHTA, FQGNSA. Between the trimmed V and J ends, which lost 7 bases and 4 bases, there was a span of 12 bases. CDR3 region: CASNPGPADTQYF. The CDR3, as DNA: TGTGCCAGCAACCCCGGTCCCGCAGATACGCAGTATTTT. The full variable domain, with the rest looked up from reference TRBV7-2 and TRBJ2-3, is GAGVSQSPSNKVTEKGKDVELRCDPISGHTALYWYRQSLGQGLEFLIYFQGNSAPDKSGLPSDRFSAERTGGSVSTLTIQRTQQEDSAVYLCASNPGPADTQYFGPGTRLTVL.

This clonotype was counted only a few times. This chain links TRBV6-5 with TRBJ1-1; 9 nucleotides agree with TRBD1. Germline-derived CDR1 and CDR2 are MNHEY and SVGAGI. V gave up 7 bases and J gave up 5 bases; unmatched junction bases: 11. The CDR3 runs to 15 residues. This CDR3 reads CASTQNRGRVTEAFF. CDR3 bases: TGTGCCAGCACCCAGAACAGGGGGCGGGTGACTGAAGCTTTCTTT.

This clonotype was counted ten times or more. The rearrangement joins TRBV12-3 or TRBV12-4 to TRBJ2-5, with D possibly being TRBD1 or TRBD2 (5 bases each). V was clipped by 3 bases and J by 0 bases, with 8 bases between them. This CDR3 has 14 residues. CDR3 amino acids: CASSLGRDQETQYF. In DNA form, the CDR3 reads TGTGCCAGCAGTTTGGGGCGGGACCAAGAGACCCAGTACTTC.

A remark on this clonotype: One end of the junction does not line up with germline, which may come from a read error. V usage is TRBV3-1 and J usage is TRBJ2-5; 16 bases are shared with TRBD2. The CDR3 contains 19 residues. The germline V gene has CDR1 LGHDT and CDR2 YNNKEL (reference sequence). In DNA, the CDR3 is TGTGCCAGCATCCAAGGAGCCGGGACTAGCGGGAGGGTGTGGGAGACCCAGTACTTC. Residues: CASIQGAGTSGRVWETQYF.

The CDR3 bases are TGTGCCAGTAGTATCTTTGGCAGGGGAAACTATGGCTACACCTTC. It is translated as CASSIFGRGNYGYTF. The chain combines TRBV19 with TRBJ1-2; D possibly corresponds to TRBD1 (6 bases). Between the trimmed V and J ends, which lost 3 bases and 2 bases, there was a span of 13 bases. The CDR3 runs to 15 residues. CDR1 is LNHDA, CDR2 SQIVND, per germline (reference sequence). The variable domain in full, completed from reference TRBV19 and TRBJ1-2, reads DGGITQSPKYLFRKEGQNVTLSCEQNLNHDAMYWYRQDPGQGLRLIYYSQIVNDFQKGDIAEGYSVSREKKESFPLTVTSAQKNPTAFYLCASSIFGRGNYGYTFGSGTRLTVV.

This clonotype was seen more than once but under ten times. The chain employs TRBV2 and TRBJ1-3, with D uncertain. This CDR3 has 15 residues. The V gene's germline CDR1 is SNHLY and CDR2 FYNNEI. Between the trimmed V and J ends, which lost 6 bases and 0 bases, there was a span of 12 bases. The CDR3 DNA reads TGTGCCAGCAGCGAGGACCCAATCTCTGGAAACACCATATATTTT. As protein: CASSEDPISGNTIYF.

The CDR3 reads CASSQANGYTF. The CDR3 DNA reads as TGCGCCAGCAGCCAGGCTAATGGCTACACCTTC. The chain uses TRBV5-1 and TRBJ1-2; D is ambiguous. CDR3 length equals 11 residues. Trimming removed 4 bases from V and 6 bases from J, with 7 bases in between. Germline CDR1 is SGHRS and CDR2 is YFSETQ.

This clonotype showed up many times. The chain carries TRBV3-1 and TRBJ1-1, with unresolved D. In germline, CDR1 is LGHDT, CDR2 YNNKEL (reference sequence). This CDR3 has 12 amino acids. The V and J ends lost 0 bases and 6 bases respectively, with 5 bases between them. The CDR3 sequence: CASSQDFSEAFF. CDR3 DNA sequence: TGTGCCAGCAGCCAAGATTTTTCTGAAGCTTTCTTT.

This clonotype turned up a few times. The chain has TRBV6-2 or TRBV6-3 and TRBJ2-7, with D perhaps matching TRBD2 (6 bases). The CDR3 contains 14 residues. The germline V gene encodes CDR1 MNHEY and CDR2 SVGEGT. The V end was cut by 3 bases, the J end by 3 bases, with 12 bases between. CDR3 nucleotides: TGTGCCAGCAGTTATTTTGGGGGGAGCTACGAGCAGTACTTC. As protein: CASSYFGGSYEQYF.

The rearrangement joins TRBV4-1 to TRBJ2-1; no firm D call. V shed 1 base and J shed 7 bases, with 20 bases lying between them. The CDR3 covers 17 residues. Germline CDR1 and CDR2: MGHRA and YSYEKL. The CDR3 region has the DNA TGCGCCAGCAGCCAAGCGGGCAGCGACCTAGGTGGGAATGAGCAGTTCTTC. This codes for CASSQAGSDLGGNEQFF.

In this sample, this clonotype turned up many times. The rearrangement uses TRBV28 and TRBJ2-3; 9 positions match TRBD2. V dropped 1 base and J dropped 8; count of bases not matched to a gene: 7. The CDR3 loop spans 15 amino acids. Looked up from germline, CDR1 is MDHEN and CDR2 is SYDVKM. CDR3 sequence (DNA): TGTGCCAGCAGTTTATCTGGACTAGCGCTTCCTACGCAGTATTTT. Its protein product is CASSLSGLALPTQYF.

A few counts support this clonotype. This sequence joins TRBV7-2 and TRBJ2-5; 10 bases are a match to TRBD2. Trimming at V came to 2 bases and at J to 4 bases, leaving 4 bases not matched to a gene. The germline V gene encodes CDR1 SGHTA and CDR2 FQGNSA. The CDR3 consists of 15 residues. As DNA, the CDR3 is TGTGCCAGCAGCTTAACTAGCGGGGTTATAGAGACCCAGTACTTC. It codes for CASSLTSGVIETQYF.

This chain connects TRBV5-6 to TRBJ2-1, with 7 positions matching TRBD2. Trimming cost V 4 bases and J 9 bases; bases outside gene matches: 10. The CDR3 loop spans 14 amino acids. The germline CDR1 and CDR2 sequences are SGHDT and YYEEEE. The CDR3 sequence: CASSPGLEGGEQFF. CDR3 bases: TGTGCCAGCAGCCCCGGACTAGAGGGTGGTGAGCAGTTCTTC.

This clonotype has just a few counts. This sequence joins TRBV7-2 and TRBJ2-1; 9 nucleotides match TRBD2. The CDR3 runs 17 residues. V trimming: 5 bases; J trimming: 0 bases; junction bases outside the gene matches: 8. Germline CDR1 and CDR2: SGHTA and FQGNSA. The CDR3, as DNA: TGTGCCAGCAGCCCCGGGACTAGCCCAAGCTCCTACAATGAGCAGTTCTTC. Residues: CASSPGTSPSSYNEQFF.

This chain links TRBV6-2 or TRBV6-3 with TRBJ1-1, with a weak D call TRBD1 (5 bases). This CDR3 region has 18 residues. V lost 5 bases, J lost 1 base, and 23 bases lay in between. Germline values: CDR1 MNHEY, CDR2 SVGEGT. The CDR3 region is CASSRPLSPGPPNTEAFF. Here the CDR3 DNA reads TGTGCCAGCAGTCGCCCCTTAAGTCCGGGACCGCCGAACACTGAAGCTTTCTTT.

This clonotype was picked up a small number of times. The V and J genes are TRBV7-8 and TRBJ2-7; 14 nucleotides line up with TRBD2. The CDR3 contains 19 residues. Germline V gene data show CDR1 as SGHVS and CDR2 as FQNEAQ. V dropped 6 bases and J dropped 0; count of bases not matched to a gene: 13. The CDR3 loop reads CASRHPTSGRARSSYEQYF. CDR3 DNA: TGTGCCAGCAGACATCCGACTAGCGGGAGGGCCAGGTCCTCCTACGAGCAGTACTTC. Using reference TRBV7-8 and TRBJ2-7 for the parts outside the CDR3, the full variable domain is GAGVSQSPRYKVAKRGQDVALRCDPISGHVSLFWYQQALGQGPEFLTYFQNEAQLDKSGLPSDRFFAERPEGSVSTLKIQRTQQEDSAVYLCASRHPTSGRARSSYEQYFGPGTRLTVT.

A few counts support this clonotype. V usage is TRBV11-2 and J usage is TRBJ2-3, with D maybe TRBD1 (5 bases). This CDR3 has 14 residues. Germline-derived CDR1 and CDR2 are SGHAT and FQNNGV. V was shortened by 2 bases and J by 5 bases, with 11 bases between the two germline ends. Written as DNA, the CDR3 is TGTGCCAGCAGCTTATGGATAGGGGAAGATACGCAGTATTTT. This gives the protein CASSLWIGEDTQYF.

This clonotype was found a few times. The chain combines TRBV7-2 with TRBJ2-1; D is uncertain. This CDR3 contains 12 residues. Per the germline V gene, CDR1 is SGHTA and CDR2 is FQGNSA. Between the trimmed V and J ends, which lost 5 bases and 7 bases, there was a span of 9 bases. DNA for the CDR3: TGTGCCAGCAGCCCTACTTTGAATGAGCAGTTCTTC. This codes for CASSPTLNEQFF.

The chain recombines TRBV10-3 with TRBJ1-5; D might be TRBD1 (5 bases). V was cut by 3 bases and J by 6 bases, with 12 bases left in between. This CDR3 has 14 amino acids. From germline, CDR1 is ENHRY and CDR2 SYGVKD. CDR3 coding DNA: TGTGCCATCAGTGATACAGGCCCGGGTCAGCCCCAGCATTTT. Its translation: CAISDTGPGQPQHF.

This clonotype was observed a handful of times. This sequence joins TRBV18 and TRBJ1-1; weak D call: TRBD1 (6 bases). Looked up from germline, CDR1 is KGHSH and CDR2 is LQKENI. The CDR3 has 15 amino acids. Trimming cost V 1 base and J 4 bases, with 13 bases left between them. This chain's CDR3 is CASSPRSGGGTEAFF. CDR3 nucleotides: TGTGCCAGCTCACCACGCTCGGGGGGCGGCACTGAAGCTTTCTTT.

The chain employs TRBV20-1 and TRBJ2-7; 9 bases map to TRBD2. CDR1 is DFQATT and CDR2 is SNEGSKA in the germline V gene (reference sequence). The CDR3 runs to 14 residues. V trimming: 6 bases; J trimming: 2 bases; junction bases outside the gene matches: 8. CDR3 coding DNA: TGCAGTGCAATTAGGCTAGCGGGGCCCTACGAGCAGTACTTC. Its protein is CSAIRLAGPYEQYF.

The chain combines TRBV7-2 with TRBJ2-1; tentative D call: TRBD2 (6 bases). Germline values: CDR1 SGHTA, CDR2 FQGNSA. Trimming stripped 5 bases from V and 8 bases from J, with 19 bases between. This CDR3 is built from 15 residues. CDR3 amino acids: CASSKMGPRGDEQFF. CDR3 coding DNA: TGTGCCAGCAGCAAAATGGGCCCTCGCGGGGATGAGCAGTTCTTC.